Sequencing of this TCR beta chain was carried out in a study of OX40 agonist ivuxolimab in advanced cancers. General study results and limits: CD4+ T cells averaged fewer expanded clones than CD8+ T cells.

This CDR3 has 14 amino acids. Germline V lookup: CDR1 SNHLY, CDR2 FYNNEI. V gave up 8 bases and J gave up 5 bases, with 18 bases separating them. Data came from immunoSEQ multiplex PCR; TCRdb stores just in-frame clones and leaves some out. Counted here are tens of thousands of clones, around nine tenths occurring once; the ten biggest clones make up roughly 0.35%. Turning to this clone: Its specificity is not known.

The chain is built from TRBV2 and TRBJ2-5; D possibly corresponds to TRBD2 (6 bases). The sequencing used CD4+ or CD8+ T cells sorted from blood, collected in a trial of the OX40 agonist ivuxolimab. The clonotype was recovered from an adult with an advanced solid tumor such as melanoma, head and neck, liver or kidney cancer. CDR3 loop: CASLNGGSVETQYF. In DNA, the CDR3 is TGTGCCAGCTTGAACGGGGGTTCCGTGGAGACCCAGTACTTC. The entire variable domain, with the rest obtained from reference TRBV2 and TRBJ2-5, is as follows: EPEVTQTPSHQVTQMGQEVILRCVPISNHLYFYWYRQILGQKVEFLVSFYNNEISEKSEIFDDQFSVERPDGSNFTLKIRSTKLEDSAMYFCASLNGGSVETQYFGPGTRLLVL.